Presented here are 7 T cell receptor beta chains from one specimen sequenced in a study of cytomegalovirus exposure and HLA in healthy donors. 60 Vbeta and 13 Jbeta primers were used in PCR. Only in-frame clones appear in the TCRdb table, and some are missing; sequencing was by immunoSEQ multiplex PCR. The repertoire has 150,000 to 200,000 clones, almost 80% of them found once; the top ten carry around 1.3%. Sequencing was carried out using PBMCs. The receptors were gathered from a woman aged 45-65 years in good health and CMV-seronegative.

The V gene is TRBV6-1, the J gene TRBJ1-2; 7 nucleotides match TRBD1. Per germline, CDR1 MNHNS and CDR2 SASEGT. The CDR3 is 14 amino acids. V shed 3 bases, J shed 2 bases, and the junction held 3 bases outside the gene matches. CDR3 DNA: TGTGCCAGCAGTGAGTACAGGGGCAACTATGGCTACACCTTC. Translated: CASSEYRGNYGYTF.

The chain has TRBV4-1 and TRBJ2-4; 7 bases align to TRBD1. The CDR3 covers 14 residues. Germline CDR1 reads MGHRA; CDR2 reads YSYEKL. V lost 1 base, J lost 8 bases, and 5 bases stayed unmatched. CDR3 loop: CASSQVMQGDIQYF. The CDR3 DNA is TGCGCCAGCAGCCAAGTGATGCAGGGGGACATTCAGTACTTC.

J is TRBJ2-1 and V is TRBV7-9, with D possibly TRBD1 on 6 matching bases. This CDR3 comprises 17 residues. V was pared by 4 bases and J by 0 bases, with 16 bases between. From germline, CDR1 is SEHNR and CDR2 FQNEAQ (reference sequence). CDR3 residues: CASSSPRTDRSYNEQFF. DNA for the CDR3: TGTGCCAGCAGCTCCCCCCGGACAGACCGCTCCTACAATGAGCAGTTCTTC. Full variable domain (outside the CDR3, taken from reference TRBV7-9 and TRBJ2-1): DTGVSQNPRHKITKRGQNVTFRCDPISEHNRLYWYRQTLGQGPEFLTYFQNEAQLEKSRLLSDRFSAERPKGSFSTLEIQRTEQGDSAMYLCASSSPRTDRSYNEQFFGPGTRLTVL.

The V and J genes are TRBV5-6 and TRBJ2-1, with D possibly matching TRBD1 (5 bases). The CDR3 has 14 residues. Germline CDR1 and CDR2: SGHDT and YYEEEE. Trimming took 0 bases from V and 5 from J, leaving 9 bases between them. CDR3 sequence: CASSLGQSNNEQFF. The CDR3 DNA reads TGTGCCAGCAGCTTGGGACAGTCGAACAATGAGCAGTTCTTC.

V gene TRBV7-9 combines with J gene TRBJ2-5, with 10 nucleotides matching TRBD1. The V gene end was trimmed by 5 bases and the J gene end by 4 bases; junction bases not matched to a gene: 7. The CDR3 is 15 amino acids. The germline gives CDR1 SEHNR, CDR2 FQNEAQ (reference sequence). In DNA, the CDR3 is TGTGCCAGCAGCCCCAGACAGGGGGCGGGAGAGACCCAGTACTTC. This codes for CASSPRQGAGETQYF.

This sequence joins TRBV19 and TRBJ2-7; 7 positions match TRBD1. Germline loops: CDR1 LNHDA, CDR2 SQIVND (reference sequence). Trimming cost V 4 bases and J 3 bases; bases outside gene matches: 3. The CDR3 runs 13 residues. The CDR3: CASSRDRDYEQYF. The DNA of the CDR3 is TGTGCCAGTAGTAGGGACAGAGACTACGAGCAGTACTTC.

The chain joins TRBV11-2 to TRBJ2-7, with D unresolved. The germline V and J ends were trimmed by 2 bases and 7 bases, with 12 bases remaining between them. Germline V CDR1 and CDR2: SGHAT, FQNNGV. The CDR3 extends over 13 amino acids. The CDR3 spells CASSLTVGLEQYF. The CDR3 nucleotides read TGTGCCAGCAGCTTAACAGTTGGCTTGGAGCAGTACTTC.